This T cell receptor (beta chain) came from a study of OX40 agonist ivuxolimab in advanced cancers. Trimming cost V 0 bases and J 6 bases, with 20 bases left between them. Per germline, CDR1 LGHNA and CDR2 YSLEER. The CDR3 extends over 17 amino acids. The data were produced by immunoSEQ multiplex PCR, yet TCRdb's version contains in-frame clones alone and is incomplete. Of over 4,500 clones detected, 65% to 75% appear once; the ten largest clones hold 69%. The sequence came from an adult with an advanced solid tumor such as melanoma, head and neck, liver or kidney cancer. The chain couples TRBV4-3 to TRBJ1-2, with a tentative D call TRBD1 (6 bases). Specimen: CD4+ or CD8+ T cells sorted from blood, collected in a trial of the OX40 agonist ivuxolimab. CDR3 sequence reads: CASSQDRTAGAGNGYTF. In DNA form, the CDR3 reads TGCGCCAGCAGCCAAGATCGAACGGCAGGGGCGGGAAATGGCTACACCTTC.